The 10 T cell receptor beta chains listed next were all sequenced from one sample in a study of T cell responses to AZD1222 COVID-19 vaccine (dated by TCRdb to the early 2020s). What the time point label conveys for this sample: baseline before first vaccination. Library preparation used the immunoSEQ multiplex PCR assay. This is the immuneACCESS table as TCRdb keeps it, with only in-frame sequences that have V and J called. A part of the clones is gone; compared with another copy, unresolved V genes explain less than half, and the rest is unexplained. In this sample the table shows 120,000 to 150,000 clones, 80% to 90% of which occur a single time. Of the sample, under 3.5% falls within the top ten clones. The starting material was peripheral blood, obtained on day 0 of AZD1222 vaccination. The origin of the receptors is an adult in good health.

The rearrangement joins TRBV29-1 to TRBJ2-1; no clear D. From germline, CDR1 is SQVTM and CDR2 ANQGSEA. Trimming pared 7 bases from V and 5 bases from J, leaving 15 bases between. This CDR3 spans 13 amino acids. The CDR3 DNA is TGCAGCGCTGACATGGGAACCAACAATGAGCAGTTCTTC. It encodes CSADMGTNNEQFF.

The V call is TRBV4-3, the J call TRBJ2-1, with TRBD1 matching over 7 bases. From germline, CDR1 is LGHNA and CDR2 YSLEER. This CDR3 spans 20 amino acids. Unmatched junction bases numbered 14, after V lost 0 bases and J lost 0 bases. CDR3 region: CASSQDRAGGRASSYNEQFF. The DNA of the CDR3 is TGCGCCAGCAGCCAAGATAGGGCAGGGGGTAGGGCGAGCTCCTACAATGAGCAGTTCTTC.

The CDR3 bases are TGTGCCAGCAGTTACCGCCCAGCGGGAGCCCCCGAGGGATTCTTC. It yields the protein CASSYRPAGAPEGFF. The genes are TRBV6-2 or TRBV6-3 and TRBJ2-1, with 8 bases matching TRBD2. The J segment lost 16 bases and the V segment lost 2 bases, leaving 16 bases of the junction unmatched. Germline CDR1 reads MNHEY; CDR2 reads SVGEGT. This CDR3 has 15 amino acids.

This chain uses TRBV5-1 with TRBJ2-3; no reliable D call. Germline CDR1 reads SGHRS; CDR2 reads YFSETQ. The length of the CDR3 is 15 residues. Deletions cut 4 bases from V and 5 bases from J, with 17 bases between. The CDR3, as DNA: TGCGCCAGCAGCCCCGACTTACCTTATCTAGATACGCAGTATTTT. Residues: CASSPDLPYLDTQYF. Full variable domain (missing parts from reference TRBV5-1 and TRBJ2-3): KAGVTQTPRYLIKTRGQQVTLSCSPISGHRSVSWYQQTPGQGLQFLFEYFSETQRNKGNFPGRFSGRQFSNSRSEMNVSTLELGDSALYLCASSPDLPYLDTQYFGPGTRLTVL.

As DNA, the CDR3 is TGTGCCAGCAGCTTAGTGCCCCAGAGTGAGCAGTTCTTC. This translates into CASSLVPQSEQFF. The V gene is TRBV11-2, the J gene TRBJ2-1, with unresolved D. Germline lookup yields CDR1 SGHAT and CDR2 FQNNGV. The V end was cut by 1 base, the J end by 9 bases, with 10 bases between. The CDR3 runs 13 residues.

The rearrangement links TRBV5-1 to TRBJ1-6, with 7 bases that match TRBD1. J lost 7 bases, V lost 5 bases, and 6 bases had no gene match. Looked up from germline, CDR1 is SGHRS and CDR2 is YFSETQ. The CDR3 extends over 14 amino acids. CDR3 protein: CASRDRNENSPLHF. Here the CDR3 DNA reads TGCGCCAGCAGGGACAGGAATGAAAATTCACCCCTCCACTTT.

The V gene is TRBV5-8, the J gene TRBJ1-2; possibly TRBD1 for D (5 bases). The germline gives CDR1 SGHTS, CDR2 YDEGEE. V lost 1 base and J lost 7, with 14 bases in between. This CDR3 is 14 amino acids long. Here the CDR3 DNA reads TGTGCCAGCAGCTTGAGGGGCAGGGTGATTGGCTACACCTTC. Protein product: CASSLRGRVIGYTF.

The V and J genes are TRBV4-1 and TRBJ2-7, with TRBD1 as a possible D gene (9 bases). Trimming shortened V by 1 base and J by 6 bases, and 25 bases separated the two germline ends. The CDR3 has 18 amino acids. CDR1 is MGHRA, CDR2 YSYEKL, per germline. CDR3 nucleotide sequence: TGCGCCAGCAGCCAAGTGGCTGGACAGGGGAGGCGGGGGGTCGAGCAGTACTTC. Its protein product is CASSQVAGQGRRGVEQYF.

This clone was found once. CDR3 in DNA: TGTGCCAGTAGTATACGGACAGGGGGCACCCAGCCCCAGCATTTT. Protein sequence: CASSIRTGGTQPQHF. The chain uses TRBV19 and TRBJ1-5; 11 bases agree with TRBD1. Trimming took 2 bases from V and 7 from J; bases not matched to a gene: 4. CDR1 and CDR2 (germline): LNHDA, SQIVND (reference sequence). The CDR3 loop spans 15 amino acids.

Only one count was recorded for this clone. The genes are TRBV5-4 and TRBJ1-5; TRBD1 agrees at 7 bases. The CDR3 totals 18 residues. CDR1 is SGHNT and CDR2 is YYREEE in the germline V gene (reference sequence). V lost 8 bases to trimming and J lost 5 bases; unmatched junction nucleotides: 22. In nucleotides, the CDR3 is TGTGCCAGGAGAAAACCGGGACAGTTTCTTTCACGCCATCAGCCCCAGCATTTT. This encodes CARRKPGQFLSRHQPQHF.